This TCR beta chain was recorded in a study of blood T cell repertoires in COVID-19. Study background: Specimens from acute and convalescent COVID-19 originated in the United States, Italy and Spain. PBMCs, B-cell-depleted T cells, or T cells were the source of the cDNA or gDNA that made up the material.

V lost 2 bases, J lost 6 bases, and 7 bases stayed unmatched. CDR3 length: 16 amino acids. The germline gives CDR1 SGHTA, CDR2 FQGNSA. Authors' data handling: Estimation of nucleated cell counts relied on the amplification of reference gene primers. Some clones are missing from TCRdb's copy, which holds only in-frame ones; the method was immunoSEQ multiplex PCR. V, J and clone size reflect that table, while D and trimming were determined from the DNA. Of more than 45,000 clones listed, 65% to 90% were seen once; the top ten hold 11% to 15%. The source is a man between 65 and 80 years old with acute or convalescent COVID-19. The sample consisted of peripheral blood. The chain joins TRBV7-2 to TRBJ1-6; 7 bases fit TRBD1. The CDR3 loop reads CASSLTVTGSNSPLHF. The CDR3 DNA follows: TGTGCCAGCAGCTTAACCGTGACAGGGAGTAATTCACCCCTCCACTTT.